This is a list of T cell receptor beta chains from one sample in a study of cytomegalovirus exposure and HLA in healthy donors. Sequencing was performed with immunoSEQ multiplex PCR; in TCRdb, only in-frame clones are kept and a portion is missing. The sample consists of 65,000 to 70,000 clones, less than 70% of them appearing once. Specimen: PBMCs. These receptors were taken from a woman in her thirties in good health and CMV-seronegative. The CDR3 runs from the conserved cysteine through the conserved F or W. A D gene is named only where the DNA matches it firmly. Only some rows state a clone size, as once, few, many or a class for expanded clones.

clone_size: few
j_call: TRBJ1-1
v_call: TRBV6-1
d_call: .
cdr3_aa: CASRTSTVEAFF
cdr3_nt: TGTGCCAGCAGGACGTCTACAGTTGAAGCTTTCTTT

clone_size: .
j_call: TRBJ1-5
v_call: TRBV6-5
d_call: TRBD1
cdr3_aa: CASSRDRVQPQHF
cdr3_nt: TGTGCCAGCAGCAGGGACAGGGTTCAGCCCCAGCATTTT

clone_size: once
j_call: TRBJ2-5
v_call: TRBV7-2
d_call: TRBD2
cdr3_aa: CASSLTSGGVWETQYF
cdr3_nt: TGTGCCAGCAGCTTAACTAGCGGGGGCGTCTGGGAGACCCAGTACTTC

clone_size: hyperexpanded
j_call: TRBJ1-5
v_call: TRBV7-9
d_call: .
cdr3_aa: CASSPPADNQPQHF
cdr3_nt: TGTGCCAGCAGCCCACCAGCGGACAATCAGCCCCAGCATTTT

clone_size: .
j_call: TRBJ1-5
v_call: TRBV18
d_call: .
cdr3_aa: CASSPEGQPQHF
cdr3_nt: TGTGCCAGCTCACCGGAGGGACAGCCCCAGCATTTT

clone_size: .
j_call: TRBJ1-5
v_call: TRBV4-1
d_call: .
cdr3_aa: CAPFTGSNQPQHF
cdr3_nt: TGCGCCCCGTTTACGGGTAGCAATCAGCCCCAGCATTTT

clone_size: .
j_call: TRBJ2-5
v_call: TRBV15
d_call: .
cdr3_aa: CATRTGRNKTQYF
cdr3_nt: TGTGCCACCAGGACAGGCCGCAATAAAACCCAGTACTTC

clone_size: .
j_call: TRBJ1-2
v_call: TRBV5-1
d_call: .
cdr3_aa: CASRLRLSTNYGYTF
cdr3_nt: TGCGCCAGCAGACTCCGACTCTCAACTAACTATGGCTACACCTTC

clone_size: .
j_call: TRBJ2-7
v_call: TRBV18
d_call: TRBD1
cdr3_aa: CASSSGTGGSYEQYF
cdr3_nt: TGTGCCAGCTCATCCGGGACAGGGGGATCCTACGAGCAGTACTTC

clone_size: many
j_call: TRBJ2-1
v_call: TRBV7-9
d_call: TRBD1
cdr3_aa: CASSATGTGEQFF
cdr3_nt: TGTGCCAGCAGCGCGACAGGGACGGGGGAGCAGTTCTTC

clone_size: .
j_call: TRBJ1-4
v_call: TRBV5-5
d_call: .
cdr3_aa: CASSSRGEKLFF
cdr3_nt: TGTGCCAGCAGCTCCAGGGGTGAAAAACTGTTTTTT

clone_size: few
j_call: TRBJ2-1
v_call: TRBV6-4
d_call: .
cdr3_aa: CASSDSTGGDNEQFF
cdr3_nt: TGTGCCAGCAGTGACTCGACTGGCGGGGACAATGAGCAGTTCTTC

clone_size: .
j_call: TRBJ2-7
v_call: TRBV29-1
d_call: .
cdr3_aa: CSVEDLKDYEQYF
cdr3_nt: TGCAGCGTTGAAGATTTGAAGGACTACGAGCAGTACTTC

clone_size: .
j_call: TRBJ1-2
v_call: TRBV6-5
d_call: TRBD1
cdr3_aa: CASSPRRQGGYGYTF
cdr3_nt: TGTGCCAGCAGTCCCCGTAGACAGGGGGGGTATGGCTACACCTTC

clone_size: .
j_call: TRBJ1-5
v_call: TRBV2
d_call: TRBD1
cdr3_aa: CASSDLEQGISQPQHF
cdr3_nt: TGTGCCAGCAGTGACCTCGAACAGGGGATAAGTCAGCCCCAGCATTTT

clone_size: few
j_call: TRBJ1-4
v_call: TRBV7-9
d_call: TRBD1
cdr3_aa: CASSLDGTGRSEKLFF
cdr3_nt: TGTGCCAGCAGCCTAGACGGGACAGGGCGAAGCGAAAAACTGTTTTTT

clone_size: few
j_call: TRBJ1-5
v_call: TRBV4-1
d_call: TRBD1
cdr3_aa: CASSQGGFGVLNQPQHF
cdr3_nt: TGCGCCAGCAGTCAGGGGGGATTTGGAGTACTCAATCAGCCCCAGCATTTT

clone_size: few
j_call: TRBJ2-5
v_call: TRBV4-2
d_call: .
cdr3_aa: CASSQERIEETQYF
cdr3_nt: TGTGCCAGCAGCCAAGAACGTATCGAGGAGACCCAGTACTTC

clone_size: .
j_call: TRBJ2-5
v_call: TRBV14
d_call: .
cdr3_aa: CASSQAGASWTQYF
cdr3_nt: TGTGCCAGCAGCCAAGCAGGGGCTAGTTGGACCCAGTACTTC

clone_size: few
j_call: TRBJ2-7
v_call: TRBV5-4
d_call: TRBD2
cdr3_aa: CASSLFGGGRSEQYF
cdr3_nt: TGTGCCAGCAGCTTGTTTGGCGGGGGGCGATCGGAGCAGTACTTC

clone_size: .
j_call: TRBJ2-7
v_call: TRBV30
d_call: .
cdr3_aa: CAYSPRFAGASDAF
cdr3_nt: TGTGCCTACTCTCCCCGCTTCGCGGGGGCCTCTGACGCCTTC

clone_size: few
j_call: TRBJ1-2
v_call: TRBV2
d_call: TRBD1
cdr3_aa: CASRGQLTNYGYTF
cdr3_nt: TGTGCCAGCAGGGGACAGCTAACTAACTATGGCTACACCTTC

clone_size: .
j_call: TRBJ2-3
v_call: TRBV18
d_call: TRBD2
cdr3_aa: CASSQTAGRSTDTQYF
cdr3_nt: TGTGCCAGCTCACAGACAGCGGGGCGCAGCACAGATACGCAGTATTTT

clone_size: few
j_call: TRBJ1-2
v_call: TRBV30
d_call: .
cdr3_aa: CAWKEGGYGYTF
cdr3_nt: TGTGCCTGGAAGGAGGGAGGCTATGGCTACACCTTC

clone_size: few
j_call: TRBJ2-7
v_call: TRBV28
d_call: TRBD1
cdr3_aa: CASSQGQGLREQYF
cdr3_nt: TGTGCCAGCAGCCAGGGACAGGGACTGCGAGAGCAGTACTTC

clone_size: few
j_call: TRBJ1-3
v_call: TRBV6-4
d_call: .
cdr3_aa: CASRPRGTIYF
cdr3_nt: TGTGCCAGCAGGCCCAGGGGAACCATATATTTT

clone_size: .
j_call: TRBJ1-1
v_call: TRBV6-5
d_call: TRBD1
cdr3_aa: CASSYAGGYTEAFF
cdr3_nt: TGTGCCAGCAGTTATGCAGGGGGATATACTGAAGCTTTCTTT

clone_size: .
j_call: TRBJ2-3
v_call: TRBV7-6
d_call: .
cdr3_aa: CASSLVGQGGDTQYF
cdr3_nt: TGTGCCAGCAGCTTAGTCGGGCAGGGGGGCGATACGCAGTATTTT

clone_size: .
j_call: TRBJ2-5
v_call: TRBV5-5
d_call: .
cdr3_aa: CASSLAPGLQETQYF
cdr3_nt: TGTGCCAGCAGCTTGGCGCCGGGACTCCAAGAGACCCAGTACTTC

clone_size: .
j_call: TRBJ2-3
v_call: TRBV18
d_call: TRBD2
cdr3_aa: CASSPLGGRDTQYF
cdr3_nt: TGTGCCAGCTCACCCCTCGGGGGGAGAGATACGCAGTATTTT

clone_size: .
j_call: TRBJ2-1
v_call: TRBV29-1
d_call: TRBD1
cdr3_aa: CSVVPGQGWNEQFF
cdr3_nt: TGCAGCGTTGTCCCGGGACAGGGGTGGAATGAGCAGTTCTTC

clone_size: .
j_call: TRBJ1-1
v_call: TRBV6-4
d_call: TRBD1
cdr3_aa: CASSSGTENTEAFF
cdr3_nt: TGTGCCAGCAGCTCCGGGACAGAGAACACTGAAGCTTTCTTT

clone_size: .
j_call: TRBJ2-3
v_call: TRBV7-2
d_call: .
cdr3_aa: CASSRGGLQSDTQYF
cdr3_nt: TGTGCCAGCAGCCGCGGGGGCCTACAGTCAGATACGCAGTATTTT

clone_size: .
j_call: TRBJ1-1
v_call: TRBV9
d_call: .
cdr3_aa: CASSAELNTEAFF
cdr3_nt: TGTGCCAGCAGCGCGGAGTTGAACACTGAAGCTTTCTTT

clone_size: medium-sized
j_call: TRBJ2-3
v_call: TRBV27
d_call: TRBD2
cdr3_aa: CASSIGLAGANTDTQYF
cdr3_nt: TGTGCCAGCAGTATCGGACTAGCGGGGGCCAACACAGATACGCAGTATTTT

clone_size: few
j_call: TRBJ1-2
v_call: TRBV13
d_call: TRBD1
cdr3_aa: CASSFGQGAFGYTF
cdr3_nt: TGTGCCAGCAGCTTCGGACAGGGGGCCTTTGGCTACACCTTC